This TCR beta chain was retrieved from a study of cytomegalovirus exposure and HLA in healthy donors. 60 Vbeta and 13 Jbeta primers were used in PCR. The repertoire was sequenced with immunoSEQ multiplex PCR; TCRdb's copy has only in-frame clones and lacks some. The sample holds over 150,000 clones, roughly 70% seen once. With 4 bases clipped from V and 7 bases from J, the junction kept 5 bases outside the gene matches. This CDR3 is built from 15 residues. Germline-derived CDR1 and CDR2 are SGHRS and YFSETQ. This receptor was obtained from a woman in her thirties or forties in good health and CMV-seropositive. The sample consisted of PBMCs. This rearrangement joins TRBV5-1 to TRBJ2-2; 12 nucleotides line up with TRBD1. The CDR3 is CASSQGQGAHGELFF. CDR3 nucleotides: TGCGCCAGCAGCCAGGGACAGGGGGCTCACGGGGAGCTGTTTTTT.